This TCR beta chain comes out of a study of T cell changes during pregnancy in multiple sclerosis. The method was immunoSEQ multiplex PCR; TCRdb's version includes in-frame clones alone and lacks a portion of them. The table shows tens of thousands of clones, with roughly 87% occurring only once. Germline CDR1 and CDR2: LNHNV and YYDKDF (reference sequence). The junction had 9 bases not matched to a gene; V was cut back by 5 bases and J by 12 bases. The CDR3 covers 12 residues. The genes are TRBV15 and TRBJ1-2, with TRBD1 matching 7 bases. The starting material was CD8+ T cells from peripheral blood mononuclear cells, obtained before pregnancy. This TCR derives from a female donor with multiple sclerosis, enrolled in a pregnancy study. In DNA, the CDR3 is TGTGCCACCAGCGGGCAGGGGGTGGAGAACACCTTC. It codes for CATSGQGVENTF.